This paragraph covers one T cell receptor beta chain sequence. The V and J ends lost 0 bases and 9 bases respectively, with 22 bases between them. Germline V gene sequence: CDR1 SGDLS, CDR2 YYNGEE. This CDR3 spans 17 amino acids. Exposed enrollees had met someone with a PCR-confirmed or clinician-diagnosed COVID-19 case at some point within the 2 weeks before study entry. This entry belongs to a study of blood T cell repertoires in COVID-19. Original handling: Using reference gene primer amplification, nucleated cell counts were estimated. Measured with immunoSEQ multiplex PCR; TCRdb has only the in-frame clones, and not every one. Clonal size and the V and J genes are those of that table, whereas D and trimming came from the DNA. The table records a few hundred thousand clones, over 75% of them present only once.

The sequenced material came from PBMCs or T cells enriched from blood (not recorded which). The source is a woman younger than 35 who had been exposed to COVID-19. The chain couples TRBV9 to TRBJ2-1; weak D call: TRBD1 (6 bases). CDR3 in amino acids: CASSVEGHARYRTEQFF. CDR3 bases: TGTGCCAGCAGCGTAGAGGGACACGCCAGATATCGTACTGAGCAGTTCTTC.